This T cell receptor (beta chain) came from a study of cytomegalovirus exposure and HLA in healthy donors. Study-wide results and caveats: A subsequent analysis found that TCR clusters from the first cohort also tended to co-occur in the approximately 130 validation repertoires, with about 94% of cluster scores above 0.

The CDR3 is made up of 11 amino acids. V shed 8 bases, J shed 4 bases, and the junction held 0 bases outside the gene matches. Germline V gene sequence: CDR1 SNHLY, CDR2 FYNNEI. A single count supports this clone. Its antigen remains unknown. TCRdb keeps only in-frame clones here, not all; method: immunoSEQ multiplex PCR. The data hold 71,000 or so clones, with approximately 94% observed a single time. Material for sequencing was PBMCs. The clonotype comes from a man aged 18-30 years in good health and CMV-seropositive. V usage is TRBV2 and J usage is TRBJ2-5, with 8 bases fitting TRBD1. CDR3 loop: CASDRGETQYF. CDR3 in DNA: TGTGCCAGCGACAGGGGAGAGACCCAGTACTTC.